These T cell receptor beta chains were read from a single sample in a study of blood T cells in healthy people across ages. In TCRdb, the 5' RACE reads were re-called with MiXCR into one record per CDR3 protein. The repertoire holds hundreds of thousands of distinct CDR3 sequences, roughly 64% seen once, with roughly 20% in the top ten. The sample comprised blood. The receptors here all came from a man aged 30-40 years in good health. The CDR3 runs from the conserved cysteine through the conserved F or W. The order of the fields is V gene, D gene, clone size, J gene, CDR3 protein, CDR3 DNA. A D gene is named only where the DNA matches it firmly. For some rows the clone size is stated as once, few or many, or as a class when expanded; others skip it.

>TRBV7-2|TRBD2|.|TRBJ2-1
CASSLRGGGNEQFF
TGTGCCAGCAGCTTACGGGGGGGCGGCAATGAGCAGTTCTTC
>TRBV28|TRBD1|few|TRBJ2-7
CASRPTGQGNSYEQYF
TGTGCCAGCAGGCCGACGGGACAGGGCAACTCCTACGAGCAGTACTTC
>TRBV7-2|.|.|TRBJ2-7
CASSLSVGVAYEQYF
TGTGCCAGCAGCTTATCGGTGGGGGTTGCCTACGAGCAGTACTTC
>TRBV20-1|.|.|TRBJ2-7
CSARGTARAYEQYF
TGCAGTGCTAGAGGGACAGCCCGAGCCTACGAGCAGTACTTC
>TRBV7-2|.|few|TRBJ2-7
CASSFEGSSYEQYF
TGTGCCAGCAGCTTCGAGGGGAGCTCCTACGAGCAGTACTTC
>TRBV27|.|.|TRBJ2-7
CASFRAPRVTYEQYF
TGTGCCAGCTTCCGCGCGCCAAGAGTCACCTACGAGCAGTACTTC
>TRBV6-1|.|.|TRBJ1-4
CASETRAGREKLFF
TGTGCCAGCGAAACGCGGGCGGGGAGGGAAAAACTGTTTTTT
>TRBV27|.|.|TRBJ2-7
CASSLIGTNHYEQYF
TGTGCCAGCAGTTTAATCGGGACAAATCACTACGAGCAGTACTTC
>TRBV20-1|.|.|TRBJ2-5
CSAPDRTVDETQYF
TGCAGTGCACCCGACAGGACGGTCGACGAGACCCAGTACTTC
>TRBV10-3|.|.|TRBJ2-7
CAISVNTGPYEQYF
TGTGCCATCAGTGTGAATACAGGTCCCTACGAGCAGTACTTC
>TRBV7-2|TRBD2|.|TRBJ2-5
CASSLAAGSGEAQYF
TGTGCCAGCAGCTTAGCGGCGGGAAGCGGGGAGGCCCAGTACTTC
>TRBV3-1|.|.|TRBJ1-2
CASSQRAGTWGYTF
TGTGCCAGCAGCCAACGCGCGGGGACTTGGGGCTACACCTTC
>TRBV21-1|.|few|TRBJ1-1
CASNSGGEAFF
TGTGCCAGCAACTCAGGCGGCGAAGCTTTCTTT
>TRBV5-1|TRBD2|.|TRBJ2-1
CASGTSGSRRYNEQFF
TGCGCCAGCGGGACTAGCGGGAGTCGGCGTTACAATGAGCAGTTCTTC
>TRBV20-1|.|once|TRBJ1-2
CSASPGLGYGYTF
TGCAGTGCTAGCCCGGGACTGGGCTATGGCTACACCTTC
>TRBV6-1|TRBD2|.|TRBJ2-1
CASSELAGVGQFF
TGTGCCAGCAGTGAACTAGCGGGAGTGGGGCAGTTCTTC
>TRBV6-5|TRBD2|.|TRBJ2-1
CASSYSRLAGEDEQFF
TGTGCCAGCAGTTACTCGAGGCTAGCGGGAGAGGATGAGCAGTTCTTC
>TRBV5-1|.|.|TRBJ2-3
CASNQPGLNTDTQYF
TGCGCCAGCAACCAACCGGGACTCAACACAGATACGCAGTATTTT
>TRBV5-1|.|.|TRBJ2-7
CASSGTVGGVSYEQYF
TGCGCCAGCAGCGGGACCGTGGGGGGAGTTTCGTACGAGCAGTACTTC
>TRBV7-9|.|.|TRBJ1-2
CASSPGTGPNDGYTF
TGTGCCAGCAGCCCGGGGACGGGACCCAACGATGGCTACACCTTC
>TRBV7-3|.|.|TRBJ2-5
CASRFEQETQYF
TGTGCCAGCAGATTCGAGCAAGAGACCCAGTACTTC
>TRBV7-8|.|few|TRBJ2-1
CASSLRLGGYNEQFF
TGTGCCAGCAGCCTGCGACTAGGCGGTTACAATGAGCAGTTCTTC
>TRBV20-1|.|few|TRBJ2-4
CSARDSGERVHVRIQYF
TGCAGTGCTAGAGATAGTGGGGAGCGGGTCCACGTTCGCATTCAGTACTTC
>TRBV7-3|.|few|TRBJ2-5
CASSLNRDEETQYF
TGTGCCAGCAGCTTAAACCGGGACGAAGAGACCCAGTACTTC
>TRBV6-1|.|.|TRBJ2-7
CASSGGGGGDEQYF
TGTGCCAGCAGTGGGGGCGGAGGAGGAGACGAGCAGTACTTC
>TRBV4-2|.|.|TRBJ2-7
CASSQVGDQTHEQYF
TGTGCCAGCAGCCAAGTGGGGGACCAGACCCACGAGCAGTACTTC
>TRBV2|.|.|TRBJ2-6
CARKETQSSGANVLTF
TGTGCCAGGAAAGAAACTCAGAGCTCTGGGGCCAACGTCCTGACTTTC
>TRBV7-2|.|few|TRBJ2-7
CASSPGTDTYEQYF
TGTGCCAGCAGTCCCGGGACGGATACCTACGAGCAGTACTTC
>TRBV27|.|.|TRBJ2-7
CASSLGRRAYEQYF
TGTGCCAGCAGTTTAGGGAGACGCGCCTACGAGCAGTACTTC
>TRBV18|TRBD1|.|TRBJ1-5
CASSPGGGGVYQPQHF
TGTGCCAGCTCCCCCGGGGGAGGGGGCGTATATCAGCCCCAGCATTTT
>TRBV7-9|.|few|TRBJ1-2
CASSTQPPDTF
TGTGCCAGCAGCACTCAACCACCTGACACCTTC